Listed below are T cell receptor beta chains from one sample, sequenced in a study of blood T cell repertoires in COVID-19. Measured with immunoSEQ multiplex PCR; TCRdb has only the in-frame clones, and not every one. This table has 250,000 to 350,000 clones, around 87% appearing once. Sequences were obtained from PBMCs or T cells enriched from blood (not recorded which). These receptors were obtained from a woman younger than 30 with acute COVID-19. CDR3s include the opening cysteine and the closing phenylalanine or tryptophan. The D gene is left open where the match is weak. Not all rows give a size; the values are once, few, many and, for expanded clones, a class.

NA	TRBV21-1	NA	TRBJ2-4	CASSKAIPDRLAKNIQYF	TGTGCCAGCAGCAAAGCGATTCCGGACAGGCTAGCCAAAAACATTCAGTACTTC
NA	TRBV27	NA	TRBJ1-6	CASSGLRNSPLHF	TGTGCCAGCAGTGGTCTTAGAAATTCACCCCTCCACTTT
TRBD2	TRBV24-1	NA	TRBJ2-3	CATSAPGLAGGGNGTDTQYF	TGTGCCACCAGTGCCCCGGGACTAGCGGGAGGTGGGAATGGCACAGATACGCAGTATTTT
NA	TRBV7-2	NA	TRBJ1-1	CASSLELSNRPLSKAFF	TGTGCCAGCAGCTTAGAGCTCTCTAACAGACCCCTTTCGAAGGCTTTCTTT
NA	TRBV27	NA	TRBJ2-5	CASSFRVGETQYF	TGTGCCAGCAGTTTCAGGGTAGGAGAGACCCAGTACTTC
TRBD1	TRBV18	NA	TRBJ2-2	CASSPLGTGINTGELFF	TGTGCCAGCTCACCACTGGGGACAGGTATCAACACCGGGGAGCTGTTTTTT
TRBD2	TRBV11-2	once	TRBJ2-7	CASTTGTSTSTPYEQYF	TGTGCCAGCACCACCGGGACTAGCACCTCAACTCCCTACGAGCAGTACTTC
NA	TRBV28	NA	TRBJ1-3	CASSSDTAGNTIYF	TGTGCCAGCAGTTCGGACACAGCGGGAAACACCATATATTTT
NA	TRBV9	NA	TRBJ2-5	CASSAGLLETQYF	TGTGCCAGCAGCGCCGGACTCTTGGAGACCCAGTACTTC
TRBD2	TRBV28	NA	TRBJ2-6	CASSLGGAIWSGANVLTF	TGTGCCAGCAGTTTGGGAGGGGCGATATGGTCTGGGGCCAACGTCCTGACTTTC
TRBD1	TRBV29-1	NA	TRBJ1-2	CSVGTGGLYGYTF	TGCAGCGTTGGAACAGGGGGGCTCTATGGCTACACCTTC
TRBD2	TRBV2	NA	TRBJ2-3	CASSDGPSGSTQYF	TGTGCCAGCAGTGATGGGCCTAGCGGGAGCACGCAGTATTTT
TRBD1	TRBV5-6	NA	TRBJ1-2	CASSSTGAYGYTF	TGTGCCAGCAGCTCCACAGGGGCCTATGGCTACACCTTC
TRBD1	TRBV27	NA	TRBJ1-6	CASSPIDRDNSPLHF	TGTGCCAGCAGTCCCATCGACAGGGATAATTCACCCCTCCACTTT
NA	TRBV5-5	once	TRBJ2-1	CASSPGASGYNEQFF	TGTGCCAGCAGCCCAGGGGCCTCGGGCTACAATGAGCAGTTCTTC
NA	TRBV4-1	NA	TRBJ1-5	CASSQDRRTVLKHF	TGCGCCAGCAGCCAAGATCGCCGGACAGTGCTGAAGCATTTT
TRBD1	TRBV28	NA	TRBJ1-1	CASSLQITGVGTEAFF	TGTGCCAGCAGTCTACAGATAACAGGGGTTGGAACTGAAGCTTTCTTT
NA	TRBV12-1	NA	TRBJ1-4	CASSPIRRLNEKLFF	TGTGCCAGCAGCCCGATCAGGAGGCTTAATGAAAAACTGTTTTTT
NA	TRBV30	once	TRBJ2-7	CAWSEGQGLLYEQYF	TGTGCCTGGAGTGAGGGGCAGGGGCTCCTCTACGAGCAGTACTTC
TRBD1	TRBV14	NA	TRBJ1-4	CASKSDRDEKLFF	TGTGCCAGCAAATCTGACAGGGATGAAAAACTGTTTTTT
NA	TRBV5-8	NA	TRBJ1-1	CASSPRRGNTEAFF	TGTGCCAGCAGCCCGCGTCGGGGGAACACTGAAGCTTTCTTT
NA	TRBV27	NA	TRBJ2-7	CASPNGQLPRYEQYF	TGTGCCAGCCCGAACGGACAGCTACCCCGCTACGAGCAGTACTTC
TRBD2	TRBV28	NA	TRBJ2-7	CASSLPWREFPHEQYF	TGTGCCAGCAGCCTTCCTTGGCGGGAGTTTCCCCACGAGCAGTACTTC
TRBD1	TRBV5-8	NA	TRBJ1-4	CASSSGRDSGPTPEKLFF	TGTGCCAGCAGCTCTGGGCGGGACAGTGGCCCCACCCCGGAAAAACTGTTTTTT
TRBD1	TRBV5-1	NA	TRBJ2-5	CASSPRTGGRETQYF	TGCGCCAGCAGCCCACGGACAGGGGGTAGGGAGACCCAGTACTTC
NA	TRBV19	NA	TRBJ2-5	CASSIGEETQYF	TGTGCCAGTAGTATAGGGGAGGAGACCCAGTACTTC
TRBD1	TRBV7-9	NA	TRBJ2-7	CASSDPRTGVMHEQYF	TGTGCCAGCAGCGATCCTAGGACAGGGGTCATGCACGAGCAGTACTTC
NA	TRBV3-1/TRBV3-2	NA	TRBJ2-5	CASSQGKGVRETQYF	TGTGCCAGCAGCCAAGGGAAGGGGGTCAGGGAGACCCAGTACTTC
TRBD1	TRBV28	NA	TRBJ1-2	CATLGTALGYTF	TGTGCCACCCTGGGGACAGCATTAGGCTACACCTTC
TRBD1	TRBV6-5	NA	TRBJ2-7	CATSGPGGNEQYF	TGTGCCACCTCAGGGCCAGGGGGCAACGAGCAGTACTTC
TRBD2	TRBV6-2/TRBV6-3	NA	TRBJ2-7	CASSYPAGGAYEQYF	TGTGCCAGCAGTTACCCCGCGGGGGGAGCCTACGAGCAGTACTTC
TRBD2	TRBV11-3	once	TRBJ2-2	CASSLDAGGRTGELFF	TGTGCCAGCAGCTTAGATGCGGGGGGGCGAACCGGGGAGCTGTTTTTT
NA	TRBV27	NA	TRBJ2-7	CASSFQVSYEQYF	TGTGCCAGCAGTTTTCAGGTTTCTTACGAGCAGTACTTC
NA	TRBV2	NA	TRBJ1-1	CASSEVNMNTEAFF	TGTGCCAGCAGTGAGGTTAACATGAACACTGAAGCTTTCTTT
TRBD2	TRBV28	NA	TRBJ2-1	CASSRAKKTSRSYNEQFF	TGTGCCAGCAGCCGAGCGAAGAAGACTAGCCGCTCCTACAATGAGCAGTTCTTC
TRBD2	TRBV28	NA	TRBJ2-5	CASSRPSGSPGETQYF	TGTGCCAGCAGCCGGCCTAGCGGGAGCCCCGGAGAGACCCAGTACTTC
NA	TRBV27	NA	TRBJ2-5	CASSFSGGWETQYF	TGTGCCAGCAGTTTTTCGGGGGGCTGGGAGACCCAGTACTTC
NA	TRBV29-1	NA	TRBJ1-2	CSLWERNYGYTF	TGCAGCCTTTGGGAGCGGAACTATGGCTACACCTTC
TRBD2	TRBV7-9	NA	TRBJ2-1	CASSLAVASGRGGEQFF	TGTGCCAGCAGCTTAGCGGTTGCGAGCGGGAGGGGGGGTGAGCAGTTCTTC
NA	TRBV28	NA	TRBJ1-5	CASTPGGDFQPQHF	TGTGCCAGCACACCGGGCGGGGATTTCCAGCCCCAGCATTTT
TRBD2	TRBV11-1	NA	TRBJ2-1	CASSFSGRGVNEQFF	TGTGCCAGCAGCTTTAGCGGGAGGGGGGTCAATGAGCAGTTCTTC
TRBD1	TRBV6-5	NA	TRBJ2-7	CASSPLRTGTFKQYF	TGTGCCAGCAGTCCTCTCCGGACAGGGACCTTCAAGCAGTACTTC
TRBD1	TRBV9	once	TRBJ1-2	CASSQGDGANYGYTF	TGTGCCAGCAGCCAGGGGGACGGAGCTAACTATGGCTACACCTTC
TRBD2	TRBV10-1	NA	TRBJ2-7	CASSDSGRAYEQYF	TGCGCCAGCAGTGATAGCGGGAGGGCCTACGAGCAGTACTTC
NA	TRBV7-9	NA	TRBJ1-4	CASTKGETTNEKLFF	TGTGCCAGCACCAAGGGAGAAACAACTAATGAAAAACTGTTTTTT
TRBD2	TRBV10-3	once	TRBJ2-7	CAIRSGEAYEQYF	TGTGCCATCAGAAGCGGGGAAGCCTACGAGCAGTACTTC